Listed below are T cell receptor beta chains from one sample, sequenced in a study of T cell responses to AZD1222 COVID-19 vaccine. Libraries were prepared by immunoSEQ multiplex PCR; TCRdb keeps only in-frame clonotypes and omits some of them. The sample has roughly 130,000 clones, approximately 90% seen once; the top ten hold approximately 2.6%. Sample: peripheral blood, taken on day 0 of AZD1222 vaccination. The receptors stem from an adult in good health. The CDR3 runs from the conserved cysteine through the conserved F or W.

V	J	CDR3
TRBV7-2	TRBJ1-5	CASSLGGVRNQPQHF
TRBV9	TRBJ1-2	CASSLTTRGDYGYTF
TRBV28	TRBJ2-3	CASLRGLEDTQYF
TRBV19	TRBJ2-7	CASSIFSSGGYEQYF
TRBV6-5	TRBJ2-7	CASSYRDRGPYEQYF
TRBV5-4	TRBJ2-3	CASSFRQTSDTQYF
TRBV2	TRBJ1-1	CASSRVNTEAFF
TRBV18	TRBJ1-2	CASSPGHFLSGYTF
TRBV24-1	TRBJ2-7	CATSDLLSPRGRRDLEQYF
TRBV19	TRBJ1-1	CASSIGTVPQAFF
TRBV6-5	TRBJ1-6	CASSYKTGRSSPLHF
TRBV5-1	TRBJ1-1	CASAWGVQGTEAFF
TRBV4-1	TRBJ1-1	CASSQDWAGTEAFF
TRBV7-9	TRBJ1-5	CASSGTDSINQPQHF
TRBV9	TRBJ1-2	CASSVDGRDTYGYTF
TRBV19	TRBJ2-7	CASSIDRGGRGPPREQYF
TRBV13	TRBJ2-2	CASSSPRQGSTGELFF
TRBV5-1	TRBJ1-2	CASSFDPQSVYGYTF
TRBV6-5	TRBJ2-7	CASSRSGEQYF
TRBV24-1	TRBJ1-2	CATSDVTGFYGYTF
TRBV7-9	TRBJ1-2	CASSVQGASLDGYTF
TRBV30	TRBJ1-1	CAWMASRLGNTEAFF
TRBV28	TRBJ2-1	CASSASGLPNNEQFF
TRBV18	TRBJ1-5	CASSPGRDQPQHF
TRBV11-3	TRBJ2-7	CASRLGQGRYEQYF
TRBV14	TRBJ1-2	CASSQGTNYGYTF
TRBV10-3	TRBJ1-4	CAISEIQAEKLFF
TRBV7-7	TRBJ2-3	CASSYGGSEDTQYF
TRBV5-1	TRBJ1-1	CASMLLGGRNTEAFF